Listed here are 26 T cell receptor beta chains from one sample, sequenced in a study of blood T cells in healthy people across ages. Together with a sample-barcoded 5' primer, a J-beta primer mix was included in a second PCR lasting about 7 to 11 cycles. TCRdb re-called the 5' RACE reads with MiXCR, one entry per CDR3 protein. The table shows almost 800,000 distinct CDR3 sequences, with 58% occurring only once. The sample was blood. The receptors here all came from a man in his thirties or forties in good health.

The genes are TRBV28 and TRBJ2-7; no reliable D call. The V end lost 3 bases, the J end lost 2 bases, and 14 bases lay between the germline ends. CDR1 is MDHEN and CDR2 is SYDVKM in the germline V gene. CDR3 size: 15 residues. This CDR3 is CASSLFGEAAYEQYF. The CDR3 DNA reads as TGTGCCAGCAGTTTGTTCGGTGAGGCGGCCTACGAGCAGTACTTC.

V gene TRBV4-1 combines with J gene TRBJ2-7, with D uncertain. Germline V gene sequence: CDR1 MGHRA, CDR2 YSYEKL. V dropped 6 bases and J dropped 0 bases, with 12 bases sitting between them. The CDR3 sequence is 14 residues long. For the CDR3, the DNA is TGCGCCAGCAGTCCCGGCAGGACCTCCTACGAGCAGTACTTC. This encodes CASSPGRTSYEQYF.

This chain connects TRBV7-9 to TRBJ2-3; D may be TRBD2 (7 bases). CDR1 and CDR2 (germline): SEHNR, FQNEAQ (reference sequence). V was pared by 4 bases and J by 2 bases, with 13 bases between. CDR3 length: 15 residues. Here the CDR3 reads CASSSPGGSTDTQYF. CDR3 nucleotide sequence: TGTGCCAGCAGCTCTCCGGGGGGCTCCACAGATACGCAGTATTTT.

The chain combines TRBV5-1 with TRBJ2-5; a possible D gene is TRBD2 (6 bases). Trimming took 4 bases from V and 3 from J, leaving 13 bases between them. Per germline, CDR1 SGHRS and CDR2 YFSETQ. The CDR3 spans 14 residues. CDR3 region: CASSVGGTEETQYF. CDR3 bases: TGCGCCAGCAGCGTAGGAGGGACCGAAGAGACCCAGTACTTC.

This clonotype appeared a few times. V and J are TRBV28 and TRBJ2-7; 8 nucleotides align to TRBD2. The junction had 6 bases not matched to a gene; V was cut back by 6 bases and J by 2 bases. CDR1 MDHEN and CDR2 SYDVKM come from the germline V gene. The CDR3 spans 14 residues. CDR3 coding DNA: TGTGCCAGCAGATCAGCGGGAGCCGCCTACGAGCAGTACTTC. The encoded protein is CASRSAGAAYEQYF.

The rearrangement uses TRBV29-1 and TRBJ1-2; D is ambiguous. Trimming took off 6 bases at V and 4 bases at J, with 18 bases between the two ends. Germline assignment: CDR1 SQVTM and CDR2 ANQGSEA. The CDR3 runs 14 residues. In DNA, the CDR3 is TGCAGCGTGGAGCTAGAAGCCTCCTCCTATGGCTACACCTTC. Translation gives CSVELEASSYGYTF. The variable domain in full, completed from reference TRBV29-1 and TRBJ1-2, reads SAVISQKPSRDICQRGTSLTIQCQVDSQVTMMFWYRQQPGQSLTLIATANQGSEATYESGFVIDKFPISRPNLTFSTLTVSNMSPEDSSIYLCSVELEASSYGYTFGSGTRLTVV.

This clonotype was seen at least ten times. The V call is TRBV29-1, the J call TRBJ2-7, with 8 bases lining up with TRBD1. The V and J ends lost 6 bases and 7 bases, in that order; junction bases with no gene match: 8. The CDR3 runs 12 residues. CDR1 and CDR2 from the germline V gene are SQVTM and ANQGSEA. The chain's CDR3 is CSVRQGLREQYF. The CDR3, as DNA: TGCAGCGTACGACAGGGGTTGCGGGAGCAGTACTTC.

The V and J genes are TRBV9 and TRBJ2-1; D gene unclear. Trimming shortened V by 1 base and J by 4 bases, and 6 bases separated the two germline ends. The CDR3 extends over 13 amino acids. CDR1 and CDR2 (germline): SGDLS, YYNGEE. For the CDR3, the DNA is TGTGCCAGCAGCGTAACGGATTACAATGAGCAGTTCTTC. Amino acids: CASSVTDYNEQFF.

The V gene is TRBV28, the J gene TRBJ2-4, with 8 bases lining up with TRBD2. With 4 bases clipped from V and 13 bases from J, the junction kept 15 bases outside the gene matches. CDR3 length: 15 amino acids. CDR1 and CDR2 from the germline V gene are MDHEN and SYDVKM. This chain's CDR3 is CASSYSAGATREQYF. CDR3 DNA: TGTGCCAGCAGTTATTCAGCGGGAGCGACACGTGAGCAGTACTTC.

This clonotype turned up a few times. The rearrangement links TRBV27 to TRBJ2-1, with D tentatively TRBD1 or TRBD2 (6 bases each). The CDR3 sequence is 15 residues long. Germline V gives CDR1 MNHEY, CDR2 SMNVEV (reference sequence). Trimming stripped 8 bases from V and 5 bases from J, with 19 bases between. This CDR3 is CASRGRTYGNNEQFF. The CDR3 DNA sequence: TGTGCCAGCCGGGGGCGTACTTACGGCAACAATGAGCAGTTCTTC.

The rearrangement links TRBV12-3 or TRBV12-4 to TRBJ2-1; D is uncertain. V was trimmed by 6 bases and J by 6 bases, leaving 15 bases between them. The CDR3 is made up of 14 amino acids. For the CDR3, the DNA is TGTGCCAGCAGCCCACTTTGGCTAAGCAATGAGCAGTTCTTC. It translates to CASSPLWLSNEQFF.

This clonotype was observed once. The chain employs TRBV6-5 and TRBJ1-1; possible D gene TRBD1, 5 bases. Trimming removed 6 bases from V and 13 bases from J, with 24 bases in between. This CDR3 has 14 residues. Per the germline V gene, CDR1 is MNHEY and CDR2 is SVGAGI. The CDR3 region is CASSGRNQGYKVFF. The DNA of the CDR3 is TGTGCCAGCAGCGGAAGGAATCAGGGATATAAAGTTTTCTTT.

The chain couples TRBV28 to TRBJ2-1; D is perhaps TRBD2 (5 bases). This CDR3 has 15 residues. V lost 10 bases and J 1 base, leaving 17 bases between the germline ends. Germline loops: CDR1 MDHEN, CDR2 SYDVKM. The DNA of the CDR3 is TGTGCCACCCAAGTTAGCGAGGAGTCCTACAATGAGCAGTTCTTC. It is translated as CATQVSEESYNEQFF.

The chain joins TRBV20-1 to TRBJ2-1, with 9 bases identical to TRBD2. Trimming took 5 bases from V and 0 from J; bases not matched to a gene: 5. CDR1 and CDR2 (germline): DFQATT, SNEGSKA (reference sequence). The CDR3 has 15 residues. CDR3: CSAFDSGSSYNEQFF. The DNA for the CDR3 is TGCAGTGCTTTCGATAGCGGGAGCTCCTACAATGAGCAGTTCTTC.

This clonotype is a singleton in its sample. This chain connects TRBV20-1 to TRBJ2-7, with D perhaps matching TRBD1 or TRBD2 (5 bases each). The V end lost 2 bases, the J end lost 2 bases, and 13 bases lay between the germline ends. Germline assignment: CDR1 DFQATT and CDR2 SNEGSKA (reference sequence). The CDR3 has 14 amino acids. CDR3 bases: TGCAGTGCTAGACAACGGGACCAAGCCTACGAGCAGTACTTC. As protein: CSARQRDQAYEQYF.

In its sample, this clonotype was seen once. The chain couples TRBV6-5 to TRBJ2-3; 8 nucleotides match TRBD2. Germline CDR1 is MNHEY and CDR2 is SVGAGI. Unmatched junction bases numbered 14, after V lost 0 bases and J lost 3 bases. The CDR3 has 19 residues. The DNA for the CDR3 is TGTGCCAGCAGTTACTCTTCGGCTGGGCTAGCGGGCGTTACAGATACGCAGTATTTT. Protein sequence: CASSYSSAGLAGVTDTQYF.

A single count supports this clonotype. The rearrangement uses TRBV20-1 and TRBJ2-3, with TRBD2 matching 9 bases. Germline CDR1 DFQATT, CDR2 SNEGSKA (reference sequence). The length of the CDR3 is 17 residues. V lost 3 bases to trimming and J lost 7 bases; unmatched junction nucleotides: 17. The CDR3 DNA sequence: TGCAGTGCTAGCCTGGCCCTGATTAGCGGGGGAGATCATACGCAGTATTTT. Protein sequence: CSASLALISGGDHTQYF.

The chain recombines TRBV5-1 with TRBJ2-1; D is possibly TRBD2 (6 bases). This CDR3 contains 14 residues. V shed 4 bases and J shed 7 bases, with 15 bases lying between them. Germline CDR1 is SGHRS and CDR2 is YFSETQ. CDR3 sequence (DNA): TGCGCCAGCAGCACGACCCCGGCGGGGAATGAGCAGTTCTTC. It specifies CASSTTPAGNEQFF.

V gene TRBV2 combines with J gene TRBJ1-6, with unresolved D. V shed 7 bases and J shed 13 bases, with 11 bases lying between them. The CDR3 runs to 11 residues. From germline, CDR1 is SNHLY and CDR2 FYNNEI. The chain's CDR3 is CASKSPSPLHF. The CDR3, as DNA: TGTGCCAGCAAGTCCCCGTCGCCCCTCCACTTT. Looking up the rest from reference TRBV2 and TRBJ1-6 gives the full variable domain: EPEVTQTPSHQVTQMGQEVILRCVPISNHLYFYWYRQILGQKVEFLVSFYNNEISEKSEIFDDQFSVERPDGSNFTLKIRSTKLEDSAMYFCASKSPSPLHFGNGTRLTVT.

This clonotype was counted many times. The V call is TRBV4-1, the J call TRBJ1-1; a weak D match, TRBD1 (5 bases). Germline lookup yields CDR1 MGHRA and CDR2 YSYEKL. The V end lost 0 bases, the J end lost 6 bases, and 8 bases lay between the germline ends. The CDR3 is 13 amino acids. The CDR3, as DNA: TGCGCCAGCAGCCAAGAACGGGGGGCTGAAGCTTTCTTT. This gives the protein CASSQERGAEAFF.

The chain is built from TRBV12-3 or TRBV12-4 and TRBJ2-7, with D possibly called TRBD1 or TRBD2 (5 bases each). The ends were cut back, 5 bases at V and 3 bases at J, with 20 bases in the middle. This CDR3 has 16 residues. The CDR3, as DNA: TGTGCCAGCAGTGTCTCCGGGACGCGCGGTAACTACGAGCAGTACTTC. Translated: CASSVSGTRGNYEQYF.

The chain links TRBV2 to TRBJ2-4; no reliable D call. The CDR3 spans 14 residues. Germline-derived CDR1 and CDR2 are SNHLY and FYNNEI. The V end was cut by 4 bases, the J end by 2 bases, with 9 bases between. The CDR3 nucleotides are TGTGCCAGCAGTGCCGCTCAGACCAAAAACATTCAGTACTTC. Amino acid sequence: CASSAAQTKNIQYF.

This clonotype occurred a few times. The CDR3 loop reads CATSRDRPNSDEQFF. The CDR3 coding sequence is TGTGCCACCAGCAGAGATAGACCCAATTCGGATGAGCAGTTCTTC. This chain links TRBV15 with TRBJ2-1; D is undetermined. This CDR3 has 15 amino acids. Looked up from germline, CDR1 is LNHNV and CDR2 is YYDKDF (reference sequence). With 0 bases removed from V and 8 bases from J, the gap between germline ends came to 14 bases.

CDR3 region: CSALTGEGDEQYF. In DNA, the CDR3 is TGCAGTGCCCTGACAGGGGAGGGCGACGAGCAGTACTTC. The rearrangement links TRBV20-1 to TRBJ2-7, with a weak D call TRBD1 (8 bases). CDR3 length: 13 amino acids. V was trimmed by 6 bases and J by 5 bases, leaving 17 bases between them. Germline V gene data show CDR1 as DFQATT and CDR2 as SNEGSKA (reference sequence).

This rearrangement joins TRBV27 to TRBJ2-4; 8 nucleotides align to TRBD2. The DNA matches TRBJ2-7 better at its end, which makes the J call doubtful. Looked up from germline, CDR1 is MNHEY and CDR2 is SMNVEV (reference sequence). The length of the CDR3 is 15 residues. The CDR3 bases are TGTGCCAGCAGTCCGGGGCTAGCGGGTTCTTGCGAGCAGTACTTC. Amino acids: CASSPGLAGSCEQYF.

The J gene is TRBJ2-3, the V gene TRBV10-3, with TRBD2 identical over 10 bases. Per the germline V gene, CDR1 is ENHRY and CDR2 is SYGVKD. This CDR3 is built from 16 residues. The V and J ends lost 4 bases and 4 bases, in that order; junction bases with no gene match: 8. CDR3 sequence: CAISGTSGGDPDTQYF. The CDR3 nucleotides read TGTGCCATCAGTGGGACGAGCGGGGGGGACCCAGATACGCAGTATTTT.